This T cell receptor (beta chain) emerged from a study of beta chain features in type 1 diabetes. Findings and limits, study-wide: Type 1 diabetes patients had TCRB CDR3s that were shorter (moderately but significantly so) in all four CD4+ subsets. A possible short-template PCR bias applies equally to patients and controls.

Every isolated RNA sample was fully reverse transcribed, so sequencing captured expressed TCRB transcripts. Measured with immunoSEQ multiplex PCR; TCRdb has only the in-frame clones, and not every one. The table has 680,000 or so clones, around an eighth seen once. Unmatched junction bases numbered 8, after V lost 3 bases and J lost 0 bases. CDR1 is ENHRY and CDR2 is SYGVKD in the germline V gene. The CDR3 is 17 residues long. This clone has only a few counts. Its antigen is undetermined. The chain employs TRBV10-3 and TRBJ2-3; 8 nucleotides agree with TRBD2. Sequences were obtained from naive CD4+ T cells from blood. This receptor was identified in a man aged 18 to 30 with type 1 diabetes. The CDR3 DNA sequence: TGTGCCATCAGTGATGTAGCGGGGACCGCGAGCACAGATACGCAGTATTTT. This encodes CAISDVAGTASTDTQYF.